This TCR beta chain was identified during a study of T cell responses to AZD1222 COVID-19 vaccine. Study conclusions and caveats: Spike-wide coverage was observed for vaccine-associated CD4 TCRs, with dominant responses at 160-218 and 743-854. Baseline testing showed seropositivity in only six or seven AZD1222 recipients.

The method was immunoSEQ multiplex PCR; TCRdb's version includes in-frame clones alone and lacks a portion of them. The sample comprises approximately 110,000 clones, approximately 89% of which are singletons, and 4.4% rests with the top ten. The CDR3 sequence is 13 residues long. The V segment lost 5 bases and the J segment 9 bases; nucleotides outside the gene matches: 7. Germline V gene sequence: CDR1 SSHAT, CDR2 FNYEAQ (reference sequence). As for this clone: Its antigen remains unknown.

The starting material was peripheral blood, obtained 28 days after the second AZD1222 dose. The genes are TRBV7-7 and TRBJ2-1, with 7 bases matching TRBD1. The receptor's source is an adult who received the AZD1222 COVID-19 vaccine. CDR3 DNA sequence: TGTGCCAGCAGCCCGCGACAGGGTGGTGAGCAGTTCTTC. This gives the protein CASSPRQGGEQFF.